The T cell receptor (beta chain) under discussion was sequenced for a study of beta chain features in type 1 diabetes. General observations from the study: Amplification by PCR could prefer shorter templates, with the same effect in patients and controls.

This clone was counted many times. Its antigen is undetermined. Using CD45RO/CCR7/CD25/CD127/CD95/CD27, CD4+ naive, central memory, regulatory and stem cell-like memory cells were sorted. The study reverse transcribed the entire isolated RNA, so it sequenced expressed TCRB transcripts. Assay: immunoSEQ multiplex PCR; the TCRdb copy retains only in-frame clones and omits some. The sample has under 200,000 clones, around 8% seen once. This TCR came from a man younger than 35 in good health. The sample taken for sequencing was central memory CD4+ T cells from blood.

The CDR3 DNA follows: TGTGCCAGCTCACGGGCTAGCGGGAGTAGGAACGAGCAGTACTTC. It yields the protein CASSRASGSRNEQYF. The J gene is TRBJ2-7, the V gene TRBV18; 10 bases map to TRBD2. CDR1 is KGHSH and CDR2 is LQKENI in the germline V gene. The V and J ends lost 4 bases and 5 bases, in that order; junction bases with no gene match: 8. The CDR3 sequence is 15 residues long.